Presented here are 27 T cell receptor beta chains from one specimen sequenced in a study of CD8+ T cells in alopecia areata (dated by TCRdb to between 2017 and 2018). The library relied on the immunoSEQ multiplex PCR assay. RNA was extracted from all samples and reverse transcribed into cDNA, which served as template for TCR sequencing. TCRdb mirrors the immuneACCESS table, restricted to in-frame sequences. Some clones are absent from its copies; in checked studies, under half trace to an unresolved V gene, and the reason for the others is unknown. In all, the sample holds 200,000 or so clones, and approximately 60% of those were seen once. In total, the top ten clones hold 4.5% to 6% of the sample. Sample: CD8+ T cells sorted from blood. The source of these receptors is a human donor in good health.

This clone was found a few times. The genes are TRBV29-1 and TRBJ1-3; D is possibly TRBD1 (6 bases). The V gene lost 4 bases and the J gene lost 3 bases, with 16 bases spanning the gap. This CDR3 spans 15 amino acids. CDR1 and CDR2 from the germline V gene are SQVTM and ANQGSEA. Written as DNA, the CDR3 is TGCAGCGTTGTGGCCACAGGGCCAGGTGGAAACACCATATATTTT. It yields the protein CSVVATGPGGNTIYF.

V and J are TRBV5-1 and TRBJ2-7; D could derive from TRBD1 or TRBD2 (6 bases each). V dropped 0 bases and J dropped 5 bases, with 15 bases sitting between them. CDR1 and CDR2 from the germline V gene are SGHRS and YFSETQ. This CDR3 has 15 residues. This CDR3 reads CASSLVSGEVDEQYF. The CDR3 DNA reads TGCGCCAGCAGCTTGGTCTCAGGGGAGGTTGACGAGCAGTACTTC.

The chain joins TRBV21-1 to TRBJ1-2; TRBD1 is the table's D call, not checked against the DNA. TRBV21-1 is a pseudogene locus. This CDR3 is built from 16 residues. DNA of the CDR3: TGTGCCAGCAGCAAAGGCGATCAGGAAAGTAACTATGGCTACACCTTC. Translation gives CASSKGDQESNYGYTF.

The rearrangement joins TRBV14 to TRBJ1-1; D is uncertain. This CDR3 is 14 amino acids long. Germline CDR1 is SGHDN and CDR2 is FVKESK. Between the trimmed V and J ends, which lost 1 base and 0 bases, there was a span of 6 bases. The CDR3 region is CASSQGWMNTEAFF. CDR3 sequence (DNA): TGTGCCAGCAGCCAAGGATGGATGAACACTGAAGCTTTCTTT.

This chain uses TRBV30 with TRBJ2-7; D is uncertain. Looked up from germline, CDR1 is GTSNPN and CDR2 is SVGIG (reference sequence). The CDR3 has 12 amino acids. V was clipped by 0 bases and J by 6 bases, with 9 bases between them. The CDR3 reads CAWSVGLVEQYF. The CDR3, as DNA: TGTGCCTGGAGTGTGGGTTTGGTCGAGCAGTACTTC.

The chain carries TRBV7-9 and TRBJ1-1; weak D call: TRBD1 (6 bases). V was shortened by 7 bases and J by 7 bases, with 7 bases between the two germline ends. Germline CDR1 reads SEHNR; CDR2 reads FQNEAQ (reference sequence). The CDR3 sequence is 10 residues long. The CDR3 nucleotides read TGTGCCAGCACAGGGGTTGAAGCTTTCTTT. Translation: CASTGVEAFF.

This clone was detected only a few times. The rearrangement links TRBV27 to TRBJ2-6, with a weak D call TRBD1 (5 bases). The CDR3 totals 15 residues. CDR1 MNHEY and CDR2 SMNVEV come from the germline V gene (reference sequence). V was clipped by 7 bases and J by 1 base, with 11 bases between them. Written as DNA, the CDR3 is TGTGCCAGCACCCCAAAGGGGTCTGGGGCCAACGTCCTGACTTTC. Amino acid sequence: CASTPKGSGANVLTF.

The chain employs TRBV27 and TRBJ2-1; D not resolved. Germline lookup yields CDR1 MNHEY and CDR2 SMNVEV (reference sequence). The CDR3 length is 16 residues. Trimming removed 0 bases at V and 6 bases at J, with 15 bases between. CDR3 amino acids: CASSLSVVQAFNEQFF. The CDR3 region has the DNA TGTGCCAGCAGTTTATCTGTGGTACAAGCATTCAATGAGCAGTTCTTC.

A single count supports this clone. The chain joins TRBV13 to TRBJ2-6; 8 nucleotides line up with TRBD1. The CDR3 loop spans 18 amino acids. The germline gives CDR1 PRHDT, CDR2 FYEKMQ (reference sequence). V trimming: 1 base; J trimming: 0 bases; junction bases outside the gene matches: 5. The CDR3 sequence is CASSLEGTGSSGANVLTF. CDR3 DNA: TGTGCCAGCAGCTTAGAGGGGACAGGCTCCTCTGGGGCCAACGTCCTGACTTTC. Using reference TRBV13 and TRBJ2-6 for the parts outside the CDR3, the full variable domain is AAGVIQSPRHLIKEKRETATLKCYPIPRHDTVYWYQQGPGQDPQFLISFYEKMQSDKGSIPDRFSAQQFSDYHSELNMSSLELGDSALYFCASSLEGTGSSGANVLTFGAGSRLTVL.

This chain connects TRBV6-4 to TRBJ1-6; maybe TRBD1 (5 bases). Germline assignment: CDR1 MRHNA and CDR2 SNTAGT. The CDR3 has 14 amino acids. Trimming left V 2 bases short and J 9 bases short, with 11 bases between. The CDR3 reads CASSDGGEGSPLHF. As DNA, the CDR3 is TGTGCCAGCAGTGACGGGGGAGAGGGTTCACCCCTCCACTTT.

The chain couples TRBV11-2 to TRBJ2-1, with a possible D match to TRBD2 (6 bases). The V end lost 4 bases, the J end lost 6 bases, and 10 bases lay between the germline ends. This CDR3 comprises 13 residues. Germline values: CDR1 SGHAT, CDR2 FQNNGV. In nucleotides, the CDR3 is TGTGCCAGCAGCTCGGGACTCCTCAATGAGCAGTTCTTC. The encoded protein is CASSSGLLNEQFF.

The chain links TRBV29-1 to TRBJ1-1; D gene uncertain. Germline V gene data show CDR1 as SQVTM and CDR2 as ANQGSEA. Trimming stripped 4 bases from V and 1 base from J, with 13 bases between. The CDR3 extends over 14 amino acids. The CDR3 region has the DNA TGCAGCGTTGTTGGAGGTACTACGAACACTGAAGCTTTCTTT. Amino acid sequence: CSVVGGTTNTEAFF.

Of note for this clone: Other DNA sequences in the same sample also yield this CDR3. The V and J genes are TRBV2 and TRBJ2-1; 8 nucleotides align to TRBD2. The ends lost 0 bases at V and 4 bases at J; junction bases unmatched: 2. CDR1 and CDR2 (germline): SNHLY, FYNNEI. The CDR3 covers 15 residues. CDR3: CASSEASGAYNEQFF. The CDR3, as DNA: TGTGCCAGCAGTGAAGCTAGCGGGGCATACAATGAGCAGTTCTTC.

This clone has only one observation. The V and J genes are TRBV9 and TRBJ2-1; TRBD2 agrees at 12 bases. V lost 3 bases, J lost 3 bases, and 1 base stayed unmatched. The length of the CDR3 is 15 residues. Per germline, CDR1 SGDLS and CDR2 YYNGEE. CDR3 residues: CASSGGLAGYNEQFF. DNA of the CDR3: TGTGCCAGCAGCGGGGGACTAGCGGGCTACAATGAGCAGTTCTTC.

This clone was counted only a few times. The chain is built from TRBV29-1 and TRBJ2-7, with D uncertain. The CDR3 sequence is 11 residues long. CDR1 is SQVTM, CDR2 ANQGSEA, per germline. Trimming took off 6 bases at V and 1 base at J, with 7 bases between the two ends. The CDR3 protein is CSVSASYEQYF. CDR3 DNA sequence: TGCAGCGTATCAGCGTCCTACGAGCAGTACTTC.

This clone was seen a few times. The CDR3 bases are TGTGCCAGCAGGGCATTAGATCAAGAGACCCAGTACTTC. Its translation: CASRALDQETQYF. The V and J genes are TRBV28 and TRBJ2-5; the D is unclear. Between the trimmed V and J ends, which lost 6 bases and 2 bases, there was a span of 10 bases. Germline CDR1 reads MDHEN; CDR2 reads SYDVKM. CDR3 length: 13 residues. Full variable domain (missing parts from reference TRBV28 and TRBJ2-5): DVKVTQSSRYLVKRTGEKVFLECVQDMDHENMFWYRQDPGLGLRLIYFSYDVKMKEKGDIPEGYSVSREKKERFSLILESASTNQTSMYLCASRALDQETQYFGPGTRLLVL.

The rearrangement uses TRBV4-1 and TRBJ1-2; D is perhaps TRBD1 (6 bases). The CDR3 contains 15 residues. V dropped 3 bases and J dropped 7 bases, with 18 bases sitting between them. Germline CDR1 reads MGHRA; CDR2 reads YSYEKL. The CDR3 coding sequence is TGCGCCAGCAGCCAGAAGAACAGGGACACCGCTGGCTACACCTTC. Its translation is CASSQKNRDTAGYTF.

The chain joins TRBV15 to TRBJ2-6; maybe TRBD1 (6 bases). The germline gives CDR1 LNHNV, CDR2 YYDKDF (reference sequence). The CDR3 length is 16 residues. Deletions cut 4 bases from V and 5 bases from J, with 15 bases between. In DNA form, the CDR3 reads TGTGCCACCAGCACGACCCGACAGGTCCGGGCCAACGTCCTGACTTTC. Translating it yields CATSTTRQVRANVLTF.

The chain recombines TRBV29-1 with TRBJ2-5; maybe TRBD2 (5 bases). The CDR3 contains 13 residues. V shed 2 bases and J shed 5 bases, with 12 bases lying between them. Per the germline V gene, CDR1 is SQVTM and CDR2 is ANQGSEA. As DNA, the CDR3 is TGCAGCGTTGAATGGGGAGTTGACGAGACCCAGTACTTC. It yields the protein CSVEWGVDETQYF.

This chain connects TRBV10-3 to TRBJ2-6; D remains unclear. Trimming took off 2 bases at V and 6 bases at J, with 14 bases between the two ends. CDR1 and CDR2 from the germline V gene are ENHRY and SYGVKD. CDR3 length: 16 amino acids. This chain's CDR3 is CAISEIGYEKANVLTF. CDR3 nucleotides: TGTGCCATCAGTGAGATCGGATATGAAAAGGCCAACGTCCTGACTTTC.

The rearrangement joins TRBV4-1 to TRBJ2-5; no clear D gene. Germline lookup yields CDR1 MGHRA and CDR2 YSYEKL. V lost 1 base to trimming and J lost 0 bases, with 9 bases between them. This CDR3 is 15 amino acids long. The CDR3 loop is CASSQGEDYQETQYF. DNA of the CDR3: TGCGCCAGCAGCCAAGGGGAAGACTACCAAGAGACCCAGTACTTC.

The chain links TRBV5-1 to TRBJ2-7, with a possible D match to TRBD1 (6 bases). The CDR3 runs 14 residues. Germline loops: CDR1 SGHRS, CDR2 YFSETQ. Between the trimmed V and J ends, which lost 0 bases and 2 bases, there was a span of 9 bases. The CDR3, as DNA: TGCGCCAGCAGCTTGGTAACAGGGCCCTACGAGCAGTACTTC. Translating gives CASSLVTGPYEQYF.

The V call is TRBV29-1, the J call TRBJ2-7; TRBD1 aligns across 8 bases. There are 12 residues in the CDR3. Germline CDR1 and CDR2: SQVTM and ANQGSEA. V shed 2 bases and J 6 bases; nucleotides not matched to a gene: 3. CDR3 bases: TGCAGCGTTGAACCAGGGGGCTCCGAGCAGTACTTC. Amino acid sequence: CSVEPGGSEQYF.

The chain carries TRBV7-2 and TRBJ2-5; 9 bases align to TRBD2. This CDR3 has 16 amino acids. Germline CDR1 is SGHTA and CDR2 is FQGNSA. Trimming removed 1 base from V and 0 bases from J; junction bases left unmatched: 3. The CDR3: CASSLESGGNQETQYF. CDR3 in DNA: TGTGCCAGCAGCTTAGAGAGCGGGGGGAACCAAGAGACCCAGTACTTC.

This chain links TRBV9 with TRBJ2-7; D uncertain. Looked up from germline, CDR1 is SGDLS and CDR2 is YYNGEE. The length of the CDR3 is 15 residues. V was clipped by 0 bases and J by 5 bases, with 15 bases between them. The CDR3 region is CASSVATRGMDEQYF. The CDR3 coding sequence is TGTGCCAGCAGCGTAGCGACTCGCGGTATGGACGAGCAGTACTTC.

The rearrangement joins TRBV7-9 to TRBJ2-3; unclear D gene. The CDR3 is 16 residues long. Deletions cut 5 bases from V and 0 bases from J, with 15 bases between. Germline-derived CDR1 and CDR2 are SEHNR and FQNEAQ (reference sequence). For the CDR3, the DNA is TGTGCCAGCAGCCCCATAACGAGCGCTAGCACAGATACGCAGTATTTT. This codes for CASSPITSASTDTQYF.

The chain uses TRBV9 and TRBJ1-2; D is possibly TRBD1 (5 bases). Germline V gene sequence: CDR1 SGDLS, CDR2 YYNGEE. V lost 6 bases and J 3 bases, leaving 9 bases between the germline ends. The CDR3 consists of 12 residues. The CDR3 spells CASTDSYYGYTF. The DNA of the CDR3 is TGTGCCAGCACCGACAGTTACTATGGCTACACCTTC.